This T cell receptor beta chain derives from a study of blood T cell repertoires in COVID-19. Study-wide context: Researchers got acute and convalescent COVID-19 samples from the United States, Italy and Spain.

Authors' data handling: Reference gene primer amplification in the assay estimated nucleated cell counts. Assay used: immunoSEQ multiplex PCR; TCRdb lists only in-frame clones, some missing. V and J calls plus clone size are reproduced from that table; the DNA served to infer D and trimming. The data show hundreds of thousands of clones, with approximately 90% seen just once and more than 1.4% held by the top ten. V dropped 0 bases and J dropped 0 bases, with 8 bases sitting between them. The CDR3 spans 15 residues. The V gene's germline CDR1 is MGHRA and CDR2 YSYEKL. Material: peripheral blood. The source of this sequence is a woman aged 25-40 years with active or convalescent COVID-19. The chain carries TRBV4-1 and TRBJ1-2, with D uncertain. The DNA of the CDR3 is TGCGCCAGCAGCCAAGAATGGCCAGCTAACTATGGCTACACCTTC. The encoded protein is CASSQEWPANYGYTF.